Listed below are T cell receptor beta chains from one sample, sequenced in a study of memory CD8 T cells in hepatitis C reinfection. Some clones are missing from TCRdb's copy, which holds only in-frame ones; the method was immunoSEQ multiplex PCR. The data contain under 60,000 clones, under 90% of them seen just once; the ten biggest clones take up over 0.95%. Sequencing used naive CD8+ T cells sorted from blood. These receptors all stem from a man aged 18 to 29 with hepatitis C virus infection. Each CDR3 is given with its conserved first and last residue. Fields, in order: J gene, V gene, clone size, D gene, CDR3 protein, CDR3 DNA. D genes are given only for firm matches. Part of the rows lack a size; the others show once, few, many or a class for expanded clones.

>TRBJ2-7|TRBV10-3|once|-
CATTDTSSYEQYF
TGTGCCACCACGGACACGAGCTCCTACGAGCAGTACTTC
>TRBJ1-4|TRBV15|-|TRBD1
CATSRDRGRGHEKLFF
TGTGCCACCAGCAGAGATCGCGGCAGGGGGCATGAAAAACTGTTTTTT
>TRBJ1-5|TRBV4-1|-|-
CASSSPGTTQPQHF
TGCGCCAGCAGCTCCCCAGGGACAACACAGCCCCAGCATTTT
>TRBJ1-5|TRBV4-1|-|-
CASSLAQGIGNQPQHF
TGCGCCAGCAGCCTGGCCCAGGGAATCGGCAATCAGCCCCAGCATTTT
>TRBJ2-2|TRBV9|-|TRBD1
CASSPKKGQGVAGELFF
TGTGCCAGCAGCCCAAAAAAGGGACAGGGCGTCGCCGGGGAGCTGTTTTTT
>TRBJ2-3|TRBV6-6|-|TRBD1
CASSYGTGPTDTQYF
TGTGCCAGCAGTTACGGGACAGGGCCCACAGATACGCAGTATTTT
>TRBJ2-2|TRBV19|-|-
CASREEPNTGELFF
TGTGCCAGTAGAGAGGAGCCGAACACCGGGGAGCTGTTTTTT
>TRBJ2-3|TRBV19|once|-
CASSIGGRGGADTQYF
TGTGCCAGTAGTATAGGAGGGAGAGGGGGAGCAGATACGCAGTATTTT
>TRBJ1-2|TRBV6-5|-|TRBD1
CASSSGQIYGYTF
TGTGCCAGCAGTTCGGGACAGATCTATGGCTACACCTTC
>TRBJ2-3|TRBV13|-|TRBD2
CASSFSGAGDTQYF
TGTGCCAGCAGCTTTAGCGGGGCGGGAGATACGCAGTATTTT
>TRBJ2-1|TRBV27|-|-
CASSLSTYNEQFF
TGTGCCAGCAGTCTGAGCACCTACAATGAGCAGTTCTTC
>TRBJ2-1|TRBV27|-|-
CASSYGGANHNEQFF
TGTGCCAGCAGCTATGGGGGGGCCAACCACAATGAGCAGTTCTTC
>TRBJ1-1|TRBV5-1|few|TRBD1
CASSQKQGMNTEAFF
TGCGCCAGCAGCCAAAAACAGGGGATGAACACTGAAGCTTTCTTT
>TRBJ2-3|TRBV5-4|-|TRBD2
CASSLAAGGPSDTQYF
TGTGCCAGCAGCTTAGCGGCGGGAGGGCCGTCAGATACGCAGTATTTT
>TRBJ2-7|TRBV6-1|few|-
CASSGPWDTPSGEQYF
TGTGCCAGCAGTGGCCCCTGGGACACCCCCTCCGGCGAGCAGTACTTC
>TRBJ2-7|TRBV5-1|-|-
CASSLGAGRAYEQYF
TGCGCCAGCAGCTTGGGGGCAGGCCGTGCCTACGAGCAGTACTTC
>TRBJ1-1|TRBV5-5|once|TRBD1
CASSVLPGQGMNTEAFF
TGTGCCAGCAGCGTTTTACCGGGACAGGGGATGAACACTGAAGCTTTCTTT
>TRBJ2-3|TRBV4-1|-|TRBD2
CASSQGPPQLAGGKADTQYF
TGCGCCAGCAGCCAAGGTCCACCTCAACTAGCGGGAGGGAAAGCAGATACGCAGTATTTT
>TRBJ2-7|TRBV6-1|-|TRBD1
CASRLTGTEEYEQYF
TGTGCCAGCAGACTCACCGGGACAGAGGAATACGAGCAGTACTTC
>TRBJ2-3|TRBV30|-|TRBD1
CAWDRESTDTQYF
TGTGCCTGGGACAGGGAGAGCACAGATACGCAGTATTTT
>TRBJ2-7|TRBV27|-|-
CASSLDSESSYEQYF
TGTGCCAGCAGTTTAGACAGCGAGAGCTCCTACGAGCAGTACTTC
>TRBJ1-3|TRBV4-1|once|-
CASSQDEGVNTIYF
TGCGCCAGCAGCCAAGATGAAGGGGTAAACACCATATATTTT
>TRBJ2-2|TRBV5-6|-|-
CASSPRVPGELFF
TGTGCCAGCAGCCCCAGGGTGCCCGGGGAGCTGTTTTTT
>TRBJ2-1|TRBV28|-|TRBD2
CASSLRLAGDNEQFF
TGTGCCAGCAGTTTACGGCTAGCGGGAGACAATGAGCAGTTCTTC
>TRBJ2-1|TRBV6-5|-|TRBD1
CASRRTGPTVGQFF
TGTGCCAGCAGAAGGACAGGGCCTACGGTAGGGCAGTTCTTC
>TRBJ2-2|TRBV4-1|once|TRBD2
CASSQHTSENTGELFF
TGCGCCAGCAGCCAACATACTAGCGAGAACACCGGGGAGCTGTTTTTT
>TRBJ2-1|TRBV7-6|-|TRBD2
CASSFSAGGGDEQFF
TGTGCCAGCAGCTTTTCAGCGGGAGGGGGGGATGAGCAGTTCTTC
>TRBJ1-6|TRBV5-4|-|TRBD1
CASSNTGTGSYSPLHF
TGTGCCAGCAGCAACACCGGGACAGGATCTTATTCACCCCTCCACTTT
>TRBJ2-5|TRBV11-2|-|TRBD1
CASSLDLTGGAETQYF
TGTGCCAGCAGCTTAGATCTGACAGGGGGCGCAGAGACCCAGTACTTC
>TRBJ2-1|TRBV6-1|-|TRBD2
CASSDSPAGADNEQFF
TGTGCCAGCAGTGATTCCCCAGCGGGAGCCGACAATGAGCAGTTCTTC
>TRBJ1-2|TRBV27|-|TRBD1
CASNPTGGRYYGYTF
TGTGCCAGCAACCCGACAGGGGGAAGATACTATGGCTACACCTTC
>TRBJ2-7|TRBV7-2|-|-
CASSLTSLEQYF
TGTGCCAGCAGCCTGACTAGTCTCGAGCAGTACTTC
>TRBJ1-2|TRBV6-1|few|TRBD1
CAIGQGYGYTF
TGTGCCATCGGACAGGGCTATGGCTACACCTTC
>TRBJ2-3|TRBV7-9|-|-
CASSLTGTPGTDTQYF
TGTGCCAGCAGCCTAACAGGCACCCCTGGCACAGATACGCAGTATTTT
>TRBJ2-3|TRBV4-3|few|-
CASSHRLRSGGTDTQYF
TGCGCCAGCAGCCACCGACTCCGCTCGGGGGGCACAGATACGCAGTATTTT
>TRBJ2-1|TRBV10-3|-|-
CATYAPANNEQFF
TGTGCCACCTACGCCCCAGCGAACAATGAGCAGTTCTTC
>TRBJ1-1|TRBV4-3|-|TRBD1
CASSLGQGASTEAFF
TGCGCCAGCAGCCTAGGACAGGGGGCAAGTACTGAAGCTTTCTTT
>TRBJ1-4|TRBV7-9|-|TRBD1
CASSATWDSLNEKLFF
TGTGCCAGCAGCGCTACTTGGGACAGTTTGAATGAAAAACTGTTTTTT
>TRBJ2-2|TRBV11-2|-|TRBD2
CASSLARTSVNTGELFF
TGTGCCAGCAGCTTAGCCCGGACTAGCGTGAACACCGGGGAGCTGTTTTTT
>TRBJ2-5|TRBV27|-|TRBD2
CASSLWGSGGPQETQYF
TGTGCCAGCAGTTTGTGGGGTAGCGGGGGTCCCCAAGAGACCCAGTACTTC
>TRBJ2-3|TRBV27|-|TRBD2
CASRALGIAGEYF
TGTGCCAGCAGGGCCCTTGGGATAGCGGGAGAATATTTT
>TRBJ2-1|TRBV7-9|-|TRBD1
CASSTRDRGQDEQFF
TGTGCCAGCAGCACCCGGGACAGGGGGCAGGATGAGCAGTTCTTC
>TRBJ2-5|TRBV28|-|-
CASRGEASSQETQYF
TGTGCCAGCAGGGGGGAGGCATCAAGCCAAGAGACCCAGTACTTC
>TRBJ1-2|TRBV2|once|TRBD1
CASSGLRDRVNYGYTF
TGTGCCAGCAGTGGCCTCCGGGACAGGGTAAACTATGGCTACACCTTC
>TRBJ2-1|TRBV27|few|-
CASSLLEGSYNEQFF
TGTGCCAGCAGTTTATTGGAGGGTTCATACAATGAGCAGTTCTTC
>TRBJ1-5|TRBV23-1|-|TRBD1
CASSKDRGPFSNQPQHF
TGCGCCAGCAGTAAGGACAGGGGCCCTTTTAGCAATCAGCCCCAGCATTTT
>TRBJ2-7|TRBV7-3|-|TRBD1
CASSSGQGRDEQYF
TGTGCCAGCAGCTCCGGACAGGGACGGGACGAGCAGTACTTC
>TRBJ2-3|TRBV9|-|-
CASSTWGVGTDTQYF
TGTGCCAGCAGTACCTGGGGGGTCGGCACAGATACGCAGTATTTT
>TRBJ2-1|TRBV27|-|-
CASSLDRGYNEQFF
TGTGCCAGCAGTTTGGACCGGGGCTACAATGAGCAGTTCTTC
>TRBJ2-1|TRBV5-1|-|TRBD2
CASSWAGGAGVGIEQFF
TGCGCCAGCAGCTGGGCCGGGGGAGCGGGAGTTGGGATTGAGCAGTTCTTC
>TRBJ1-5|TRBV11-2|-|-
CASSLSPGGNNQPQHF
TGTGCCAGCAGCTTATCTCCTGGAGGGAACAATCAGCCCCAGCATTTT
>TRBJ1-5|TRBV7-9|-|-
CASSSTETSNQPQHF
TGTGCCAGCAGCTCGACAGAGACCTCCAATCAGCCCCAGCATTTT
>TRBJ1-1|TRBV6-1|-|TRBD1
CASKGRGRPEAFF
TGTGCCAGCAAAGGCAGGGGGAGGCCTGAAGCTTTCTTT
>TRBJ2-1|TRBV5-1|-|-
CASSWDFNEQFF
TGCGCCAGCAGCTGGGACTTCAATGAGCAGTTCTTC